This TCR beta chain is from a study of blood T cells in healthy people across ages. CDR3 length: 13 residues. Trimming left V 4 bases short and J 8 bases short, with 15 bases between. Study results and caveats: Older individuals had lower TCR beta diversity per million T cells (the decline was roughly linear).

The use of a sample-barcoded 5' primer and a J-beta primer mix characterized a second PCR of about 7 to 12 cycles. TCRdb re-derived calls from the 5' RACE reads in MiXCR, one entry per CDR3 protein. The data show roughly 1.6 million distinct CDR3 sequences, 30% to 40% seen once. This clonotype appeared once. Its antigen is unidentified. This receptor was obtained from a woman aged 25 to 39 in good health. Sample: blood. The genes are TRBV12-3 or TRBV12-4 and TRBJ2-7; D unresolved. The CDR3 sequence: CASSSEYSYKQYF. CDR3 DNA: TGTGCCAGCAGTTCCGAATATAGTTACAAGCAGTACTTC.